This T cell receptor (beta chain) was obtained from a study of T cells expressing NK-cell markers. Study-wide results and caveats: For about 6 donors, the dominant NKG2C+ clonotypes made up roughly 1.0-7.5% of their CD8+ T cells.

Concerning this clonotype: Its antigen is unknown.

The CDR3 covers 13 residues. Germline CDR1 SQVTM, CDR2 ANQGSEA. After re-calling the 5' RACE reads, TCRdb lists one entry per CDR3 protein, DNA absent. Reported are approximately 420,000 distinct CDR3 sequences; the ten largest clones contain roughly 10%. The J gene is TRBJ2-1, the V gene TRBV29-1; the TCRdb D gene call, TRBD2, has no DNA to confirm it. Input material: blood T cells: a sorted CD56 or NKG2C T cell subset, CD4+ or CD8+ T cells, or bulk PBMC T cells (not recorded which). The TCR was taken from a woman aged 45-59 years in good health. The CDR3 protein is CSVLGLAGNEQFF.